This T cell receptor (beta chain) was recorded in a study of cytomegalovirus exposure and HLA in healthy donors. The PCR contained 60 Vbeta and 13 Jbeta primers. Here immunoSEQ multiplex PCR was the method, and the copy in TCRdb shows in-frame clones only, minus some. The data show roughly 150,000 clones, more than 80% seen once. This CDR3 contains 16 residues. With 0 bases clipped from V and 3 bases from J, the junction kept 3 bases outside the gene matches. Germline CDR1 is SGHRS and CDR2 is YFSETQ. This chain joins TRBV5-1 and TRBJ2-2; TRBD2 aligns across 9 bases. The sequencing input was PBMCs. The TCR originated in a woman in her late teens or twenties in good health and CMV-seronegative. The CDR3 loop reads CASSLEASGDTGELFF. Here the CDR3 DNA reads TGCGCCAGCAGCTTGGAGGCTAGCGGGGACACCGGGGAGCTGTTTTTT.